Listed here is a single TCR beta chain. The source of the sample is a study of T cell changes during pregnancy in multiple sclerosis. CDR1 and CDR2 (germline): SQVTM, ANQGSEA. There are 12 residues in the CDR3. The V end was cut by 4 bases, the J end by 8 bases, with 11 bases between. Profiled with immunoSEQ multiplex PCR; TCRdb holds only in-frame clones, not every one. Of fewer than 60,000 clones listed, roughly 90% were seen once; the top ten hold approximately 0.6%. The chain uses TRBV29-1 and TRBJ1-4; a possible D gene is TRBD1 (5 bases). Sequencing was performed on CD4+ T cells from peripheral blood mononuclear cells, taken after pregnancy. This clonotype was obtained from a female donor with multiple sclerosis, enrolled in a pregnancy study. The DNA of the CDR3 is TGCAGCGTTGGACAGCCGGGCGAAAAACTGTTTTTT. Translation gives CSVGQPGEKLFF.